The 12 T cell receptor beta chains listed next were all sequenced from one sample in a study of T cell changes during pregnancy in multiple sclerosis. Sequenced by immunoSEQ multiplex PCR; TCRdb stores in-frame clones only, minus some. There are more than 75,000 clones in the sample; over 85% occur only once, and roughly 1% lies in the top ten. Sequencing was performed on peripheral blood, taken in the first trimester of pregnancy. These receptor sequences come from a female donor with multiple sclerosis, enrolled in a pregnancy study.

This chain uses TRBV12-2 with TRBJ2-5; the table's D call of TRBD1 was not tested on the DNA. TRBV12-2 is reported as a pseudogene. CDR3 length: 15 residues. The CDR3: CASREGTEGQETQYF. DNA for the CDR3: TGTGCAAGTCGCGAGGGGACAGAGGGCCAAGAGACCCAGTACTTC.

J is TRBJ2-7 and V is TRBV30; D call uncertain. Germline V lookup: CDR1 GTSNPN, CDR2 SVGIG (reference sequence). The germline V and J ends were trimmed by 0 bases and 5 bases, with 5 bases remaining between them. CDR3 length: 11 amino acids. CDR3 bases: TGTGCCTGGAGTGTGTTAGACGAGCAGTACTTC. Protein: CAWSVLDEQYF.

J is TRBJ1-1 and V is TRBV5-1, with D maybe TRBD1 (5 bases). Trimming pared 6 bases from V and 2 bases from J, leaving 17 bases between. CDR1 and CDR2 from the germline V gene are SGHRS and YFSETQ. The CDR3 has 15 amino acids. The CDR3 DNA reads TGCGCCAGCAAGCCTACTGGAGGGGTTAACACTGAAGCTTTCTTT. Encoded protein: CASKPTGGVNTEAFF.

V gene TRBV5-4 combines with J gene TRBJ1-2, with D possibly being TRBD1 (6 bases). The germline V gene has CDR1 SGHNT and CDR2 YYREEE (reference sequence). CDR3 length equals 15 residues. V shed 4 bases and J shed 1 base, with 14 bases lying between them. The CDR3 sequence is CASSPDSQLNYGYTF. In nucleotides, the CDR3 is TGTGCCAGCAGCCCGGACAGTCAACTTAACTATGGCTACACCTTC.

The V gene is TRBV6-4, the J gene TRBJ2-3; the match to TRBD2 covers 7 bases. CDR1 is MRHNA, CDR2 SNTAGT, per germline. Unmatched junction bases numbered 8, after V lost 8 bases and J lost 0 bases. This CDR3 spans 15 amino acids. CDR3 sequence reads: CASSQGRGSTDTQYF. CDR3 coding DNA: TGTGCCAGCTCCCAAGGGCGGGGGAGCACAGATACGCAGTATTTT.

The V and J genes are TRBV27 and TRBJ2-3; 8 bases are shared with TRBD1. In germline, CDR1 is MNHEY, CDR2 SMNVEV (reference sequence). This CDR3 is 17 amino acids long. V trimming: 7 bases; J trimming: 5 bases; junction bases outside the gene matches: 17. The chain's CDR3 is CASKKSPRTGWGDTQYF. The CDR3 coding sequence is TGTGCCAGCAAAAAAAGCCCGAGGACAGGGTGGGGAGATACGCAGTATTTT.

As for this clone: One end of the junction fails to match germline, which may point to a read error. This sequence joins TRBV7-2 and TRBJ1-1, with a tentative D call TRBD1 (6 bases). This CDR3 contains 14 residues. The V gene's germline CDR1 is SGHTA and CDR2 FQGNSA. The DNA for the CDR3 is TGTGCCAGCAGCTTAGAAGGGGGTATGGGCAGAATGGTCTTT. As protein: CASSLEGGMGRMVF.

This clone is a singleton in its sample. The CDR3 coding sequence is TGTGCCAGCTTTCAGGGTAGGAATCAGCCCCAGCATTTT. Residues: CASFQGRNQPQHF. The V call is TRBV28, the J call TRBJ1-5; TRBD1 might be the D (5 bases). V lost 8 bases and J 4 bases, leaving 12 bases between the germline ends. This CDR3 has 13 residues. Germline V gene sequence: CDR1 MDHEN, CDR2 SYDVKM.

This clone was observed once. The chain is built from TRBV11-1 and TRBJ2-7; 7 positions match TRBD2. The CDR3 is 13 residues long. The V segment lost 3 bases and the J segment 3 bases; nucleotides outside the gene matches: 2. CDR1 is SGHAT, CDR2 FQDESV, per germline (reference sequence). The CDR3 DNA sequence: TGTGCCAGCAGCTTGGGGGAGGGCTACGAGCAGTACTTC. As protein: CASSLGEGYEQYF.

The rearrangement links TRBV27 to TRBJ2-2; 9 bases match TRBD1. This CDR3 has 18 residues. Germline V gives CDR1 MNHEY, CDR2 SMNVEV (reference sequence). After removal of 2 bases from V and 2 bases from J, the junction contained 9 bases not matched to a gene. CDR3 sequence reads: CASSLRSHRGRNTGELFF. DNA of the CDR3: TGTGCCAGCAGTTTAAGGTCCCACAGGGGGCGTAACACCGGGGAGCTGTTTTTT.

CDR3 amino acids: CASGRRVHRGSDSPLHF. CDR3 sequence (DNA): TGTGCCAGCGGCCGCCGAGTCCACAGGGGGAGTGATTCACCCCTCCACTTT. This chain connects TRBV5-4 to TRBJ1-6; 8 bases align to TRBD1. V was clipped by 7 bases and J by 8 bases; unmatched bases: 17. This CDR3 spans 17 amino acids. Germline values: CDR1 SGHNT, CDR2 YYREEE (reference sequence).

This chain links TRBV7-2 with TRBJ2-5; TRBD2 matches 12 bases. Germline CDR1 and CDR2: SGHTA and FQGNSA. Trimming cost V 5 bases and J 2 bases; bases outside gene matches: 3. The CDR3 is 15 amino acids. The CDR3 reads CASSPGLAGQETQYF. CDR3 sequence (DNA): TGTGCCAGCAGCCCCGGACTAGCGGGACAAGAGACCCAGTACTTC.